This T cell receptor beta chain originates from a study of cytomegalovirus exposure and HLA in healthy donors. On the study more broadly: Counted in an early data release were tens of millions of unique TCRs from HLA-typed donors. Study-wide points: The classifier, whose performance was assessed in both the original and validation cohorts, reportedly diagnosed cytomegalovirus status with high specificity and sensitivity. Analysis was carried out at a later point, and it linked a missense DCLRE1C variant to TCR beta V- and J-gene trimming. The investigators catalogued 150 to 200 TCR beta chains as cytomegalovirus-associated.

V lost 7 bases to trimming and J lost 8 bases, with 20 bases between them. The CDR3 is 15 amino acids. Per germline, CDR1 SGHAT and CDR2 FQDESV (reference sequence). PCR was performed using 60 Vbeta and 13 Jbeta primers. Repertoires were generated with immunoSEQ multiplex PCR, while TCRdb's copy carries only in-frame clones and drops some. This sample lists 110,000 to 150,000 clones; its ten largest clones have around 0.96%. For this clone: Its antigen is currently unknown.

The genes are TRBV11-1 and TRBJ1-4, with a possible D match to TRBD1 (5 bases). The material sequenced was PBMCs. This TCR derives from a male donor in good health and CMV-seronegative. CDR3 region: CASTTGQGSKEKLFF. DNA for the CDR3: TGTGCCAGCACCACCGGCCAGGGATCCAAGGAAAAACTGTTTTTT. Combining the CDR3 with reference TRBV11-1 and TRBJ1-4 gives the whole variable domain EAEVAQSPRYKITEKSQAVAFWCDPISGHATLYWYRQILGQGPELLVQFQDESVVDDSQLPKDRFSAERLKGVDSTLKIQPAELGDSAMYLCASTTGQGSKEKLFFGSGTQLSVL.